The sequence of this TCR beta chain was determined in a study of tumour-infiltrating T cells in Burkitt lymphoma. As for the study in general: The Burkitt lymphoma cohort spanned all epidemiological subtypes. Overall and progression-free survival were predicted by productive clonality.

TCRdb's copy holds only in-frame clones and misses some; the assay was immunoSEQ multiplex PCR. The top ten clones hold about 11% of a sample with under 7,000 clones, more than 75% of them seen once. The CDR3 is made up of 17 amino acids. Findings of the study overall: Many Burkitt lymphoma patients shared several public clonotypes.

This clone came up once. Its antigen is not identified. This chain connects TRBV21-1 to TRBJ1-5; the table gives TRBD1 as D, unverified against the DNA. TRBV21-1 is noted as a pseudogene. Sequencing input: tumor tissue. This sequence originates from a human donor with Burkitt lymphoma. CDR3 coding DNA: TGTGCCAGCAGCAATTTTTTCTTGGGACAGGGGGCTCAGCCCCAGCATTTT. It is translated as CASSNFFLGQGAQPQHF.